This TCR beta chain was sequenced in a study of CD8+ T cells in alopecia areata. Study-level points and caveats: In scalp and blood during tofacitinib, many expanded lesional clones persisted.

The CDR3 loop spans 11 amino acids. From germline, CDR1 is SNHLY and CDR2 FYNNEI. Trimming stripped 4 bases from V and 15 bases from J, with 12 bases between. Reverse transcribed after extraction, RNA yielded cDNA as the sequencing template. Sequencing used immunoSEQ multiplex PCR; TCRdb keeps in-frame clones, though not all of them. In the table there are 150,000 to 250,000 clones, 45% to 65% of which are singletons. This clone was observed a handful of times. As yet, its antigen is unknown. Treatment indicated: oral pan-JAK inhibitor, 5-10 mg twice daily. Here the sequenced sample was CD4+ T cells sorted from blood, taken at week 4, from a patient treated with tofacitinib. The TCR sequence derives from a human donor with alopecia areata. The rearrangement links TRBV2 to TRBJ1-4; possible D gene TRBD1, 6 bases. Here the CDR3 DNA reads TGTGCCAGCAGTGTGGTCACAGGGATGTTTTTT. This gives the protein CASSVVTGMFF.